This T cell receptor (beta chain) was profiled in a study of blood T cell repertoires in COVID-19 (TCRdb year 2020). Turning to the overall study: Samples from collaborators originated in the United States, Italy and Spain and spanned both the acute and convalescent phases of COVID-19. Where available, HLA class I and class II types were obtained from metadata supplied by the sample provider rather than from assay-based typing. Deeply sampled blood TCRbeta repertoires from subjects exposed to, actively infected with, or recovered from COVID-19 were included in the dataset. The prospective study material was composed of cDNA or gDNA derived from T cells, B-cell-depleted T cells, or PBMCs. The samples were drawn from two sources: the first 160 participants of the ongoing ImmuneRACE study, and 1,254 subjects contributed by 6 global collaborators. The repertoires were made available in a free public database intended to serve as a resource for research on the immune response to SARS-CoV-2. A de-identified subject ID, COVID-19 status, age in years and sex were almost always included in the sample metadata.

The immunoSEQ Assay, a bias-controlled multiplex PCR, was used to amplify TCRbeta CDR3 regions from genomic DNA. In the paper's pipeline: The number of nucleated cells in each sample was estimated by amplification of reference gene primers within the assay. To quantify the absolute abundance of each unique TCRbeta CDR3 rearrangement, sequence reads were collapsed and filtered. For each sample, productive Simpson clonality was calculated as the square root of Simpson's diversity index over productive rearrangements. Not all clones reach the TCRdb copy of this immuneACCESS table, which keeps in-frame sequences only. Checked studies attribute under half of the gap to unresolved V genes and leave the rest unexplained. For V, J and clone size, that table is used; D and trimming come from the DNA. The sample contains about 290,000 clones, roughly 86% of them found a single time. 11% of the sample is in the top ten clones.

General conclusions and limits of the study: How much clinical and demographic metadata was included differed by source and by participant, and the metadata was provided uncurated.

Trimming takes 3 bases from V and 10 bases from J, and the germline ends sit 16 bases apart. The CDR3 spans 15 residues, from the cysteine through the phenylalanine. The entry retains the CDR3 DNA only, 45 bases that are in frame from base 1. The germline V gene (reference sequence) provides CDR1 MNHEY and CDR2 SMNVEV. One collaborating source in Seattle enrolled patients during active infection and followed them longitudinally through the course of disease. Whole blood was collected in K2EDTA tubes by collaborating institutions according to the institutions' own protocols. For TCRbeta analysis, collaborators shipped samples as frozen whole blood, isolated PBMCs, or DNA extracted from either of those sample types. With respect to this clone: Its antigen remains unidentified. Base qualities are not at hand, and no much larger clone is one base apart.

The TCR comes from a woman aged 30 to 39 with COVID-19, enrolled during active disease. Recombination connected TRBV27 to TRBJ1-6, and possibly TRBD1, on 5 matching bases. Input material: peripheral blood. The nucleotide sequence is TGTGCCAGCAGTTTTTCAGTTAGGGGTGGATCACCCCTCCACTTT. This is translated as CASSFSVRGGSPLHF.